Below, 23 T cell receptor beta chains from the same sample are listed, as sequenced in a study of blood T cell repertoires in COVID-19. Here immunoSEQ multiplex PCR was the method, and the copy in TCRdb shows in-frame clones only, minus some. The repertoire includes approximately 100,000 clones, about 80% of them detected once, and roughly 13% sits in the top ten. The sequencing sample was made of peripheral blood. These receptors were collected from a human donor in a cohort sampled during active or convalescent COVID-19.

The V call is TRBV7-2, the J call TRBJ2-1; D is undetermined. V dropped 4 bases and J dropped 8 bases, with 6 bases sitting between them. Germline V gene sequence: CDR1 SGHTA, CDR2 FQGNSA. The CDR3 has 11 residues. This CDR3 reads CASSSFYEQFF. Here the CDR3 DNA reads TGTGCCAGCAGCTCCTTTTATGAGCAGTTCTTC.

This chain connects TRBV2 to TRBJ1-1; TRBD1 agrees at 8 bases. The CDR3 contains 15 residues. The germline V gene encodes CDR1 SNHLY and CDR2 FYNNEI. The trim removed 7 bases at V and 4 bases at J, leaving 11 bases unmatched. CDR3 nucleotides: TGTGCCAGCAACCGAAAGACAGGGGAAGGCACTGAAGCTTTCTTT. It specifies CASNRKTGEGTEAFF.

The rearrangement joins TRBV6-2 or TRBV6-3 to TRBJ1-6; 8 bases agree with TRBD1. The germline CDR1 and CDR2 sequences are MNHEY and SVGEGT. This CDR3 is 15 amino acids long. J was trimmed by 7 bases and V by 4 bases; bases with no gene match: 6. The DNA for the CDR3 is TGTGCCAGCAGTTCCTCGACAGGGGCCAATTCACCCCTCCACTTT. This translates into CASSSSTGANSPLHF.

The chain couples TRBV6-2 or TRBV6-3 to TRBJ1-2; 8 bases align to TRBD1. CDR1 is MNHEY, CDR2 SVGEGT, per germline. The CDR3 sequence is 15 residues long. V dropped 0 bases and J dropped 7; count of bases not matched to a gene: 7. CDR3 loop: CASSYSAGQGGGYTF. DNA of the CDR3: TGTGCCAGCAGTTACTCGGCCGGACAGGGAGGTGGCTACACCTTC.

This chain uses TRBV27 with TRBJ2-7; maybe TRBD2 (6 bases). This CDR3 has 13 amino acids. CDR1 and CDR2 from the germline V gene are MNHEY and SMNVEV (reference sequence). With 7 bases removed from V and 5 bases from J, the gap between germline ends came to 15 bases. CDR3 DNA: TGTGCCAGCACGCTAGCGAGGGGCGACGAGCAGTACTTC. Residues: CASTLARGDEQYF.

V gene TRBV7-9 combines with J gene TRBJ1-2; D gene uncertain. Trimming cost V 4 bases and J 6 bases, with 6 bases left between them. CDR1 SEHNR and CDR2 FQNEAQ come from the germline V gene (reference sequence). CDR3 size: 11 residues. CDR3 sequence: CASSSHDGYTF. The CDR3 DNA reads TGTGCCAGCAGCTCACACGATGGCTACACCTTC.

V gene TRBV4-1 combines with J gene TRBJ2-4, with D possibly TRBD2 on 8 matching bases. The CDR3 spans 19 residues. Trimming left V 0 bases short and J 0 bases short, with 18 bases between. Germline V gene data show CDR1 as MGHRA and CDR2 as YSYEKL. This chain's CDR3 is CASSQERGGLAGAKNIQYF. In DNA form, the CDR3 reads TGCGCCAGCAGCCAAGAGAGAGGGGGCCTAGCGGGAGCCAAAAACATTCAGTACTTC.

The chain is built from TRBV5-6 and TRBJ1-2, with D perhaps TRBD1 (5 bases). Germline V CDR1 and CDR2: SGHDT, YYEEEE. CDR3 length: 15 amino acids. Deletions cut 4 bases from V and 5 bases from J, with 18 bases between. The CDR3 sequence: CASSADIGRGYGYTF. The CDR3 nucleotides read TGTGCCAGCAGCGCGGACATCGGGAGAGGGTATGGCTACACCTTC.

The rearrangement links TRBV5-1 to TRBJ2-3; 13 bases are a match to TRBD2. Germline V CDR1 and CDR2: SGHRS, YFSETQ. The CDR3 runs to 17 residues. After removal of 4 bases from V and 4 bases from J, the junction contained 9 bases not matched to a gene. The CDR3 sequence is CASSAGQGLAGSDTQYF. The DNA for the CDR3 is TGCGCCAGCAGCGCGGGACAGGGACTAGCGGGGTCAGATACGCAGTATTTT.

The chain combines TRBV19 with TRBJ2-1; possibly TRBD1 for D (6 bases). Per germline, CDR1 LNHDA and CDR2 SQIVND (reference sequence). Trimming removed 4 bases from V and 3 bases from J, with 10 bases in between. CDR3 length: 14 amino acids. This CDR3 reads CASSRQELYNEQFF. The DNA of the CDR3 is TGTGCCAGTAGTAGACAGGAGCTCTACAATGAGCAGTTCTTC.

This chain connects TRBV6-4 to TRBJ1-2; possible D gene TRBD1, 6 bases. This CDR3 has 15 residues. Trimming stripped 2 bases from V and 0 bases from J, with 10 bases between. CDR1 is MRHNA, CDR2 SNTAGT, per germline. CDR3 bases: TGTGCCAGCAGTGACGCGACAGGCGCTAACTATGGCTACACCTTC. This codes for CASSDATGANYGYTF.

The gene calls are TRBV27 and TRBJ2-6; TRBD1 might be the D (6 bases). Trimming took off 2 bases at V and 0 bases at J, with 11 bases between the two ends. Per the germline V gene, CDR1 is MNHEY and CDR2 is SMNVEV (reference sequence). There are 17 residues in the CDR3. In DNA, the CDR3 is TGTGCCAGCAGTTTACGTACAGGGCTCTCTGGGGCCAACGTCCTGACTTTC. Translated, it gives CASSLRTGLSGANVLTF.

This chain connects TRBV5-1 to TRBJ1-3; weak D call: TRBD1 (5 bases). Germline CDR1 is SGHRS and CDR2 is YFSETQ. The CDR3 contains 13 residues. The V end was cut by 4 bases, the J end by 7 bases, with 12 bases between. Written as DNA, the CDR3 is TGCGCCAGCAGCGGGTCTCAGGGTAACACCATATATTTT. This gives the protein CASSGSQGNTIYF.

V usage is TRBV4-2 and J usage is TRBJ1-6; D is undetermined. The CDR3 extends over 14 amino acids. CDR1 and CDR2 from the germline V gene are LGHNA and YNFKEQ. V lost 1 base and J 9 bases, leaving 10 bases between the germline ends. CDR3 in DNA: TGTGCCAGCAGCCAAGTCGCCGAGGGTTCACCCCTCCACTTT. Protein: CASSQVAEGSPLHF.

V is TRBV14 and J is TRBJ1-4; a possible D gene is TRBD1 (6 bases). The CDR3 is 17 residues long. Trimming cost V 3 bases and J 0 bases, with 14 bases left between them. From germline, CDR1 is SGHDN and CDR2 FVKESK. The chain's CDR3 is CASSQPGVRSTNEKLFF. DNA for the CDR3: TGTGCCAGCAGCCAGCCAGGGGTTCGGTCAACTAATGAAAAACTGTTTTTT.

This clone was seen only once. V gene TRBV15 combines with J gene TRBJ1-3; D is ambiguous. V dropped 4 bases and J dropped 4 bases, with 17 bases sitting between them. Germline V gives CDR1 LNHNV, CDR2 YYDKDF (reference sequence). There are 16 residues in the CDR3. Here the CDR3 reads CATSTGRVVGGNTIYF. The CDR3 coding sequence is TGTGCCACCAGCACCGGGAGGGTAGTCGGGGGAAACACCATATATTTT. Drawing the rest from reference TRBV15 and TRBJ1-3, the complete variable domain is DAMVIQNPRYQVTQFGKPVTLSCSQTLNHNVMYWYQQKSSQAPKLLFHYYDKDFNNEADTPDNFQSRRPNTSFCFLDIRSPGLGDTAMYLCATSTGRVVGGNTIYFGEGSWLTVV.

J is TRBJ2-7 and V is TRBV5-4, with a possible D match to TRBD2 (6 bases). CDR1 is SGHNT and CDR2 is YYREEE in the germline V gene (reference sequence). There are 16 residues in the CDR3. Trimming took off 0 bases at V and 1 base at J, with 14 bases between the two ends. DNA for the CDR3: TGTGCCAGCAGCTTGGTTGGGGGGACGGTATCCTACGAGCAGTACTTC. It specifies CASSLVGGTVSYEQYF.

This clone has a handful of counts. CDR3 sequence reads: CASSARQGSTEAFF. CDR3 in DNA: TGTGCCAGCAGCGCGCGACAGGGCTCGACTGAAGCTTTCTTT. The V gene is TRBV9, the J gene TRBJ1-1; TRBD1 matches at 7 bases. With 3 bases clipped from V and 5 bases from J, the junction kept 7 bases outside the gene matches. The CDR3 has 14 amino acids. The germline gives CDR1 SGDLS, CDR2 YYNGEE.

The CDR3 reads CASSLRLGQLNIQYF. CDR3 in DNA: TGTGCCAGCAGCTTGAGGTTGGGACAGCTAAACATTCAGTACTTC. V and J are TRBV5-4 and TRBJ2-4, with TRBD1 matching 7 bases. The CDR3 is 15 amino acids. The V gene's germline CDR1 is SGHNT and CDR2 YYREEE (reference sequence). The V and J ends lost 1 base and 6 bases, in that order; junction bases with no gene match: 7.

The gene calls are TRBV7-7 and TRBJ1-3; D gene ambiguous. Germline CDR1 SSHAT, CDR2 FNYEAQ (reference sequence). The CDR3 has 17 amino acids. Trimming stripped 4 bases from V and 2 bases from J, with 18 bases between. This CDR3 reads CASSYPTLTVPGNTIYF. The CDR3 nucleotides are TGTGCCAGCAGCTACCCGACTCTGACGGTACCTGGAAACACCATATATTTT.

V gene TRBV7-9 combines with J gene TRBJ1-1, with D unclear. V was pared by 3 bases and J by 0 bases, with 8 bases between. The germline CDR1 and CDR2 sequences are SEHNR and FQNEAQ (reference sequence). The CDR3 is 14 amino acids. The CDR3 loop is CASSFRQVNTEAFF. Here the CDR3 DNA reads TGTGCCAGCAGCTTCCGACAAGTGAACACTGAAGCTTTCTTT.

This clone was seen only a few times. V is TRBV24-1 and J is TRBJ1-2, with no clear D. Trimming cost V 5 bases and J 5 bases, with 11 bases left between them. The CDR3 is 13 amino acids. CDR1 is KGHDR, CDR2 SFDVKD, per germline. The CDR3 nucleotides read TGTGCCACCAGTGTAGGTGACTGGTATGGCTACACCTTC. Translated, it gives CATSVGDWYGYTF.

Only one count was recorded for this clone. The V call is TRBV10-2, the J call TRBJ1-4; 8 nucleotides agree with TRBD1. The germline V gene has CDR1 WSHSY and CDR2 SAAADI. The ends lost 10 bases at V and 5 bases at J; junction bases unmatched: 6. There are 13 residues in the CDR3. CDR3: CANQGQANEKLFF. In DNA form, the CDR3 reads TGCGCCAACCAGGGACAGGCCAATGAAAAACTGTTTTTT.